These 32 T cell receptor beta chains were sequenced from one sample in a study of blood T cell repertoires in COVID-19. The protocol was immunoSEQ multiplex PCR, while the TCRdb copy is restricted to in-frame clones and leaves out a portion. The sample lists some 210,000 clones, 84% occurring once. Material: peripheral blood. The receptors here all came from a human donor in a cohort sampled during active COVID-19.

The chain combines TRBV18 with TRBJ1-3; tentative D call: TRBD1 (5 bases). The CDR3 has 16 residues. V was trimmed by 5 bases and J by 0 bases, leaving 14 bases between them. The germline CDR1 and CDR2 sequences are KGHSH and LQKENI. CDR3 region: CASSSGVGNSGNTIYF. CDR3 nucleotides: TGTGCCAGCTCATCGGGGGTCGGTAACTCTGGAAACACCATATATTTT.

The chain couples TRBV19 to TRBJ1-2; possible D gene TRBD1, 5 bases. V lost 3 bases and J lost 1, with 15 bases in between. The CDR3 has 16 residues. Germline V gene lookup returns CDR1 LNHDA and CDR2 SQIVND (reference sequence). The DNA of the CDR3 is TGTGCCAGTAGTATTAGCGGTAACAGGCTTAACTATGGCTACACCTTC. Amino acid sequence: CASSISGNRLNYGYTF.

The V call is TRBV2, the J call TRBJ2-5, with a weak D call TRBD1 (6 bases). The germline V gene encodes CDR1 SNHLY and CDR2 FYNNEI. CDR3 size: 14 residues. Trimming left V 2 bases short and J 8 bases short, with 15 bases between. The CDR3 sequence: CASSERFEGDTQYF. The CDR3 nucleotides are TGTGCCAGCAGTGAACGTTTCGAGGGGGACACCCAGTACTTC.

The V call is TRBV6-6, the J call TRBJ2-1; D might be TRBD2 (5 bases). The CDR3 has 14 amino acids. Trimming took off 4 bases at V and 5 bases at J, with 12 bases between the two ends. The germline gives CDR1 MNHNY, CDR2 SVGAGI (reference sequence). CDR3 coding DNA: TGTGCCAGCAGTTTGGGAGTAGGTAACAATGAGCAGTTCTTC. Translating gives CASSLGVGNNEQFF.

This rearrangement joins TRBV19 to TRBJ1-6; no definite D call. V lost 6 bases, J lost 7 bases, and 16 bases lay in between. The CDR3 covers 15 residues. Germline-derived CDR1 and CDR2 are LNHDA and SQIVND (reference sequence). CDR3 nucleotides: TGTGCCAGTAGCACTCCCCCGACATCAAATTCACCCCTCCACTTT. It encodes CASSTPPTSNSPLHF.

The chain combines TRBV9 with TRBJ2-2; D is unclear. Between the trimmed V and J ends, which lost 1 base and 0 bases, there was a span of 7 bases. The CDR3 runs 15 residues. CDR1 and CDR2 (germline): SGDLS, YYNGEE. The CDR3 sequence: CASSVFSANTGELFF. In DNA form, the CDR3 reads TGTGCCAGCAGCGTATTCAGCGCGAACACCGGGGAGCTGTTTTTT.

This chain joins TRBV7-9 and TRBJ2-3; D call uncertain. The V end was cut by 0 bases, the J end by 0 bases, with 4 bases between. The germline V gene has CDR1 SEHNR and CDR2 FQNEAQ (reference sequence). The CDR3 is made up of 14 amino acids. The CDR3 spells CASSLAISTDTQYF. Here the CDR3 DNA reads TGTGCCAGCAGCTTAGCTATTAGCACAGATACGCAGTATTTT.

The J gene is TRBJ1-2, the V gene TRBV19, with a tentative D call TRBD1 (5 bases). The CDR3 is made up of 14 amino acids. Trimming cost V 6 bases and J 3 bases, with 14 bases left between them. Germline V lookup: CDR1 LNHDA, CDR2 SQIVND (reference sequence). Here the CDR3 DNA reads TGTGCCAGTAGCGACCAAGGGGCCGACTATGGCTACACCTTC. This codes for CASSDQGADYGYTF.

This chain connects TRBV6-1 to TRBJ2-6; no definite D call. Trimming stripped 2 bases from V and 0 bases from J, with 17 bases between. Germline CDR1 reads MNHNS; CDR2 reads SASEGT. CDR3 length: 19 residues. This CDR3 is CASSEWLISLISGANVLTF. For the CDR3, the DNA is TGTGCCAGCAGTGAATGGCTTATCTCTCTGATCTCTGGGGCCAACGTCCTGACTTTC.

The V and J genes are TRBV7-9 and TRBJ1-1; 7 bases match TRBD1. The CDR3 spans 14 residues. V shed 6 bases and J 6 bases; nucleotides not matched to a gene: 10. Looked up from germline, CDR1 is SEHNR and CDR2 is FQNEAQ (reference sequence). The CDR3 sequence: CASRKAQGVSEAFF. In DNA, the CDR3 is TGTGCCAGCAGAAAAGCCCAGGGGGTCTCTGAAGCTTTCTTT.

The rearrangement links TRBV6-5 to TRBJ2-2, with 9 bases matching TRBD2. Germline CDR1 and CDR2: MNHEY and SVGAGI. Trimming took 6 bases from V and 8 from J; bases not matched to a gene: 7. This CDR3 is 14 amino acids long. The CDR3 DNA sequence: TGTGCCAGCAGGGACGGGACTAGCTGGGGGGAGCTGTTTTTT. The encoded protein is CASRDGTSWGELFF.

The genes are TRBV30 and TRBJ1-6, with 10 bases aligning to TRBD1. The CDR3 is made up of 14 amino acids. The junction had 6 bases not matched to a gene; V was cut back by 6 bases and J by 7 bases. CDR1 is GTSNPN, CDR2 SVGIG, per germline (reference sequence). CDR3 sequence: CACDLGQGNSPLHF. The CDR3 coding sequence is TGTGCCTGTGACTTGGGACAGGGGAATTCACCCCTCCACTTT. Full variable domain (missing parts from reference TRBV30 and TRBJ1-6): SQTIHQWPATLVQPVGSPLSLECTVEGTSNPNLYWYRQAAGRGLQLLFYSVGIGQISSEVPQNLSASRPQDRQFILSSKKLLLSDSGFYLCACDLGQGNSPLHFGNGTRLTVT.

This clone was seen more than once but under ten times. The chain has TRBV4-2 and TRBJ2-7; TRBD2 aligns across 7 bases. The CDR3 consists of 20 residues. CDR1 is LGHNA, CDR2 YNFKEQ, per germline. With V trimmed by 0 bases and J by 0 bases, 17 bases remained unmatched. The CDR3 DNA reads TGTGCCAGCAGCCAAGAGTATGGGGGAGGGACCAGCCGACGCTCCTACGAGCAGTACTTC. Translation: CASSQEYGGGTSRRSYEQYF.

Note on this clone: Other DNA sequences within the sample encode an identical CDR3. The genes are TRBV7-9 and TRBJ2-5; 8 nucleotides align to TRBD1. The CDR3 runs 14 residues. Trimming cost V 5 bases and J 1 base; bases outside gene matches: 3. Germline V CDR1 and CDR2: SEHNR, FQNEAQ (reference sequence). Written as DNA, the CDR3 is TGTGCCAGCAGCCCAGACAGGGGCCAAGAGACCCAGTACTTC. It codes for CASSPDRGQETQYF.

This chain connects TRBV6-1 to TRBJ1-4; D is undetermined. This CDR3 is 14 amino acids long. Germline V lookup: CDR1 MNHNS, CDR2 SASEGT. Between the trimmed V and J ends, which lost 2 bases and 9 bases, there was a span of 13 bases. Written as DNA, the CDR3 is TGTGCCAGCAGTGAATCGCGGTTAGTGAAAAAACTGTTTTTT. It is translated as CASSESRLVKKLFF.

The J gene is TRBJ2-6, the V gene TRBV27, with a weak D call TRBD1 (5 bases). The CDR3 has 13 amino acids. Germline loops: CDR1 MNHEY, CDR2 SMNVEV (reference sequence). The CDR3 nucleotides read TGTGCATCCAGGGACTCTGGGGCCAACGTCCTGACTTTC. This sequence encodes CASRDSGANVLTF.

CDR3 residues: CASSLLAGAERFF. The CDR3 nucleotides are TGCGCCAGCAGCTTGCTAGCGGGGGCGGAGAGGTTCTTC. The chain employs TRBV5-1 and TRBJ2-1; 10 nucleotides match TRBD2. The CDR3 has 13 amino acids. J was trimmed by 15 bases and V by 1 base; bases with no gene match: 7. Per germline, CDR1 SGHRS and CDR2 YFSETQ.

The chain links TRBV2 to TRBJ2-1, with D unclear. The CDR3 has 14 residues. Trimming stripped 4 bases from V and 4 bases from J, with 11 bases between. Germline V gene data show CDR1 as SNHLY and CDR2 as FYNNEI. The CDR3: CASSVVRTYNEQFF. The CDR3 nucleotides are TGTGCCAGCAGTGTGGTCCGAACATACAATGAGCAGTTCTTC.

This chain joins TRBV29-1 and TRBJ2-3; the D gene is possibly TRBD2 (7 bases). Trimming removed 6 bases at V and 3 bases at J, with 16 bases between. CDR1 and CDR2 from the germline V gene are SQVTM and ANQGSEA. The length of the CDR3 is 14 residues. CDR3 DNA: TGCAGCGTAAACGGAGGGGGGGGGACAGATACGCAGTATTTT. It codes for CSVNGGGGTDTQYF.

The V call is TRBV5-1, the J call TRBJ1-3, with D maybe TRBD1 (6 bases). Trimming cost V 6 bases and J 0 bases, with 13 bases left between them. Germline V gene data show CDR1 as SGHRS and CDR2 as YFSETQ. The CDR3 loop spans 15 amino acids. The CDR3 coding sequence is TGCGCCAGCAAAGTGGACAGCTTCTCTGGAAACACCATATATTTT. This encodes CASKVDSFSGNTIYF.

This CDR3 is CASSGTIYEQYF. In nucleotides, the CDR3 is TGTGCCAGCAGCGGGACTATCTACGAGCAGTACTTC. This chain uses TRBV25-1 with TRBJ2-7, with TRBD2 identical over 7 bases. J lost 3 bases, V lost 6 bases, and 2 bases had no gene match. CDR3 size: 12 residues. Germline values: CDR1 MGHDK, CDR2 SYGVNS.

CDR3 in DNA: TGTCCTGGGAGCATCCTAGCGGGGGGCCCCAGGGACGAGCAGTACGTC. Amino acid sequence: CPGSILAGGPRDEQYV. V gene TRBV22-1 combines with J gene TRBJ2-7; the D segment call TRBD2 is taken from the table without a DNA check. TRBV22-1 is reported as a pseudogene. There are 16 residues in the CDR3.

This clone was seen once. This rearrangement joins TRBV23-1 to TRBJ2-1; TRBD1 might be the D (6 bases). TRBV23-1 is designated an ORF whose function remains uncertain. V lost 3 bases to trimming and J lost 5 bases, with 14 bases between them. The CDR3 has 15 residues. DNA for the CDR3: TGCGCCAGCAGTCAGAACAGGGAGCACAACAATGAGCAGTTCTTC. It yields the protein CASSQNREHNNEQFF.

V and J are TRBV19 and TRBJ1-4; 8 positions agree with TRBD1. V lost 6 bases to trimming and J lost 8 bases; unmatched junction nucleotides: 8. Germline values: CDR1 LNHDA, CDR2 SQIVND (reference sequence). The CDR3 has 14 residues. The CDR3 here is CASSQGAGLEKLFF. The CDR3 DNA reads TGTGCCAGTAGCCAGGGGGCAGGATTAGAAAAACTGTTTTTT.

This clone was seen once. The J gene is TRBJ2-5, the V gene TRBV29-1, with 9 bases aligning to TRBD2. J was trimmed by 7 bases and V by 3 bases; bases with no gene match: 15. The V gene's germline CDR1 is SQVTM and CDR2 ANQGSEA. This CDR3 is built from 16 residues. This CDR3 is CSVDGQAGGRRGTQYF. CDR3 DNA: TGCAGCGTTGATGGACAAGCGGGGGGCCGACGGGGGACCCAGTACTTC.

This sequence joins TRBV2 and TRBJ2-2, with TRBD1 matching 8 bases. The V gene end was trimmed by 10 bases and the J gene end by 5 bases; junction bases not matched to a gene: 3. The CDR3 covers 12 residues. Germline lookup yields CDR1 SNHLY and CDR2 FYNNEI. This chain's CDR3 is CATRQGTGELFF. The CDR3 coding sequence is TGTGCCACAAGACAGGGGACCGGGGAGCTGTTTTTT.

This chain connects TRBV10-3 to TRBJ2-6; D is perhaps TRBD2 (5 bases). The CDR3 extends over 18 amino acids. Trimming took 2 bases from V and 2 from J, leaving 16 bases between them. Germline V gives CDR1 ENHRY, CDR2 SYGVKD. This CDR3 reads CAISERNFEGAGANVLTF. The CDR3 coding sequence is TGTGCCATCAGTGAGCGGAATTTTGAGGGTGCTGGGGCCAACGTCCTGACTTTC.

The chain joins TRBV2 to TRBJ2-3, with 14 positions matching TRBD2. This CDR3 is 16 amino acids long. Germline CDR1 reads SNHLY; CDR2 reads FYNNEI. V lost 9 bases and J lost 5; bases outside the gene matches: 10. DNA of the CDR3: TGTGCCAGTAGCCCCGGACTAGCGGGAGGAGGAGATACGCAGTATTTT. Translation gives CASSPGLAGGGDTQYF.

The chain carries TRBV2 and TRBJ2-7; TRBD1 might be the D (5 bases). The CDR3 is 15 residues long. Trimming shortened V by 4 bases and J by 6 bases, and 19 bases separated the two germline ends. Germline loops: CDR1 SNHLY, CDR2 FYNNEI. CDR3 residues: CASSVEGAPYLEQYF. The DNA of the CDR3 is TGTGCCAGCAGTGTAGAAGGGGCTCCGTACCTCGAGCAGTACTTC.

The sample holds one count of this clone. The chain is built from TRBV5-1 and TRBJ2-5; 7 bases are a match to TRBD1. Germline V lookup: CDR1 SGHRS, CDR2 YFSETQ. The CDR3 contains 17 residues. Trimming removed 0 bases from V and 0 bases from J; junction bases left unmatched: 8. The CDR3 DNA is TGCGCCAGCAGCTTGGCCACAGGGGAATCGTACCAAGAGACCCAGTACTTC. Amino acid sequence: CASSLATGESYQETQYF.

The CDR3 sequence is CASRFSLDEQYV. DNA of the CDR3: TGTGCAAGTCGCTTCTCTCTAGACGAGCAGTACGTC. V and J are TRBV12-2 and TRBJ2-7; the table calls TRBD2, which could not be checked here. TRBV12-2 is recorded as a pseudogene. CDR3 length: 12 residues.

The rearrangement links TRBV2 to TRBJ2-2; tentative D call: TRBD2 (9 bases). Germline CDR1 and CDR2: SNHLY and FYNNEI. The CDR3 is 15 amino acids. In nucleotides, the CDR3 is TGTGGGTCCGACAGGGGACTAGCAGACGCCGGGGAGCTGTTTTTT. It encodes CGSDRGLADAGELFF.